A single sample is the source of the 8 T cell receptor beta chains below, sequenced in a study of CD8 T cells in ankylosing spondylitis (dated by TCRdb to 2017 to 2019). On the study overall, not on this receptor specifically: Blood from ankylosing spondylitis patients appeared to be characterized by a TCR beta motif composed of under 10 highly homologous amino acid variants.

Their specific antigens are unknown. Libraries were prepared through 5' RACE. Sequenced on an Illumina HiSeq 2500. TCRdb applied fastp at Q25 and MiXCR to the public reads, then kept only in-frame beta chains. Rows with a matching CDR3 protein are joined into one entry that keeps the most common DNA and genes. The sample table records 350,000 to 550,000 distinct CDR3 sequences; about 25% of these occur just once. 0.89% of the sample goes to the ten largest clones. Sequenced: blood, either unsorted or a sorted T cell fraction (not recorded which). The receptors were gathered from a male donor with ankylosing spondylitis.

This clonotype was recorded a few times. V gene TRBV15 combines with J gene TRBJ2-5; 7 bases are a match to TRBD2. The CDR3 is 15 residues long. V was pared by 1 base and J by 0 bases, with 2 bases of the junction left unmatched. The germline gives CDR1 LNHNV, CDR2 YYDKDF (reference sequence). DNA of the CDR3: TGTGCCACCAGCAGAGTCAGCGGGAACCAAGAGACCCAGTACTTC. Protein: CATSRVSGNQETQYF.

The CDR3 DNA is TGTGCCAGCAGCTTAGCCCAGGCGAGACGGCAGTTCTTC. Amino acid sequence: CASSLAQARRQFF. The chain combines TRBV7-9 with TRBJ2-1; D not certain. Germline V CDR1 and CDR2: SEHNR, FQNEAQ (reference sequence). Trimming left V 0 bases short and J 12 bases short, with 12 bases between. The CDR3 runs to 13 residues.

There are a few counts of this clonotype. V is TRBV29-1 and J is TRBJ1-1, with D possibly matching TRBD1 (5 bases). Trimming left V 4 bases short and J 4 bases short, with 13 bases between. The CDR3 loop spans 13 amino acids. CDR1 is SQVTM and CDR2 is ANQGSEA in the germline V gene. The CDR3 nucleotides are TGCAGCGTTGGCAGGGAGGGGACCACTGAAGCTTTCTTT. This gives the protein CSVGREGTTEAFF. Supplemented by reference TRBV29-1 and TRBJ1-1, the full variable domain reads SAVISQKPSRDICQRGTSLTIQCQVDSQVTMMFWYRQQPGQSLTLIATANQGSEATYESGFVIDKFPISRPNLTFSTLTVSNMSPEDSSIYLCSVGREGTTEAFFGQGTRLTVV.

This rearrangement joins TRBV20-1 to TRBJ2-7; D not certain. Germline V lookup: CDR1 DFQATT, CDR2 SNEGSKA (reference sequence). V was trimmed by 2 bases and J by 7 bases, leaving 24 bases between them. The length of the CDR3 is 16 residues. The CDR3 DNA reads as TGCAGTGCTAGATCCCTGCTGGCTACTGCTGACTGTGAGCAGTACGTC. It translates to CSARSLLATADCEQYV.

This chain connects TRBV20-1 to TRBJ2-3, with D perhaps assigned TRBD1 or TRBD2 (5 bases each). CDR1 DFQATT and CDR2 SNEGSKA come from the germline V gene (reference sequence). CDR3 size: 14 residues. The ends were cut back, 8 bases at V and 2 bases at J, with 17 bases in the middle. CDR3 region: CSSMPGRTTDTQYF. The DNA for the CDR3 is TGCAGTTCTATGCCGGGACGCACCACAGATACGCAGTATTTT.

This clonotype has more than one count but fewer than ten. The CDR3 here is CASSHSYPGPRGYGYTF. CDR3 DNA: TGTGCCAGCAGCCATTCATACCCTGGGCCGCGGGGCTATGGCTACACCTTC. The chain carries TRBV14 and TRBJ1-2; D unresolved. Trimming shortened V by 3 bases and J by 4 bases, and 21 bases separated the two germline ends. Germline V gene data show CDR1 as SGHDN and CDR2 as FVKESK. CDR3 length: 17 amino acids.

In this sample, this clonotype turned up a few times. The chain uses TRBV9 and TRBJ2-1; D unresolved. V shed 2 bases and J shed 6 bases, with 9 bases lying between them. The germline gives CDR1 SGDLS, CDR2 YYNGEE. The CDR3 extends over 13 amino acids. CDR3 coding DNA: TGTGCCAGCAGCGTTTCCTTGGGCAATGAGCAGTTCTTC. It specifies CASSVSLGNEQFF. Using reference TRBV9 and TRBJ2-1 for the parts outside the CDR3, the full variable domain is DSGVTQTPKHLITATGQRVTLRCSPRSGDLSVYWYQQSLDQGLQFLIQYYNGEERAKGNILERFSAQQFPDLHSELNLSSLELGDSALYFCASSVSLGNEQFFGPGTRLTVL.

This rearrangement joins TRBV20-1 to TRBJ2-3; 9 bases agree with TRBD2. With V trimmed by 6 bases and J by 1 base, 5 bases remained unmatched. The CDR3 totals 14 residues. In germline, CDR1 is DFQATT, CDR2 SNEGSKA (reference sequence). CDR3 region: CSAPRLAGTDTQYF. The DNA for the CDR3 is TGCAGTGCCCCTCGACTAGCGGGCACAGATACGCAGTATTTT.